The rows below give T cell receptor beta chains drawn from one sample of a study of Ad26.COV2.S vaccination and SARS-CoV-2 variants. Clones were sequenced by immunoSEQ multiplex PCR, and TCRdb holds only the in-frame ones, with some missing. The repertoire consists of some 390,000 clones, with approximately 91% occurring once and the leading ten covering roughly 3.2%. The sample was peripheral blood, taken in a trial of Ad26.COV2.S vaccine versus placebo. These receptors all come from a person aged 18-60 years who received the Ad26.COV2.S COVID-19 vaccine or a placebo. CDR3s include the opening cysteine and the closing phenylalanine or tryptophan. The order of the fields is J gene, V gene, D gene, clone size, CDR3 DNA, CDR3 protein. A D gene is named only where the DNA matches it firmly. Expanded clones get a size class; other rows say once, few or many, or leave the size out.

J: TRBJ1-3; V: TRBV5-1; D: -; size: -; DNA: TGCGCCAGCAGCCAAGGGGACCACTCTGGAAACACCATATATTTT; CDR3: CASSQGDHSGNTIYF
J: TRBJ1-2; V: TRBV6-5; D: -; size: -; DNA: TGTGCCAGCAGGATCACTACTAACTATGGCTACACCTTC; CDR3: CASRITTNYGYTF
J: TRBJ2-3; V: TRBV4-1; D: TRBD2; size: -; DNA: TGCGCCAGCAGCCAAGCGAGACTAGCGGGAGATACGCAGTATTTT; CDR3: CASSQARLAGDTQYF
J: TRBJ1-5; V: TRBV6-2/TRBV6-3; D: TRBD1; size: -; DNA: TGTGCCAGCAGTTCCCGGGACAGGGTAATTAATCAGCCCCAGCATTTT; CDR3: CASSSRDRVINQPQHF
J: TRBJ1-1; V: TRBV6-2/TRBV6-3; D: -; size: -; DNA: TGTGCCAGCAGTTACTCGTCCAACACTGAAGCTTTCTTT; CDR3: CASSYSSNTEAFF
J: TRBJ2-2; V: TRBV2; D: -; size: -; DNA: TGTGCCAGCAGGGCAGGGGAAGCCGGGGAGCTGTTTTTT; CDR3: CASRAGEAGELFF
J: TRBJ2-1; V: TRBV6-6; D: TRBD2; size: -; DNA: TGTGCCAGCAGTCAGACTAGCGGGGGGTATAATGAGCAGTTCTTC; CDR3: CASSQTSGGYNEQFF
J: TRBJ1-1; V: TRBV5-6; D: -; size: -; DNA: TGTGCCAGCAGCTCCGAGACCGTATCGAACACTGAAGCTTTCTTT; CDR3: CASSSETVSNTEAFF
J: TRBJ1-5; V: TRBV19; D: -; size: -; DNA: TGTGCCAGTAGTATAGATCTATCCAATCAGCCCCAGCATTTT; CDR3: CASSIDLSNQPQHF
J: TRBJ2-3; V: TRBV19; D: TRBD2; size: -; DNA: TGTGCCAGTAGTATAGAGAGCTTAGCGGGGGGATTCGATACGCAGTATTTT; CDR3: CASSIESLAGGFDTQYF
J: TRBJ1-1; V: TRBV18; D: -; size: -; DNA: TGTGCCAGCTCACCAGCCAGAGCGGGGATAGGGGCTTTCTTT; CDR3: CASSPARAGIGAFF
J: TRBJ1-2; V: TRBV6-5; D: -; size: -; DNA: TGTGCCAGCAGAGATCGTCTGGGGGGCTACACCTTC; CDR3: CASRDRLGGYTF
J: TRBJ2-5; V: TRBV6-5; D: -; size: -; DNA: TGTGCCAGCAGCCAACGGGGGGCCGGAGAGACCCAGTACTTC; CDR3: CASSQRGAGETQYF
J: TRBJ1-1; V: TRBV4-1; D: -; size: -; DNA: TGCGCCAGCAGCCAAGTCGGGGGTGGGAACATTGAAGCTTTCTTT; CDR3: CASSQVGGGNIEAFF
J: TRBJ1-6; V: TRBV6-5; D: -; size: -; DNA: TGTGCCAGCAGTTATCAGGGGCTCAATTCACCCCTCCACTTT; CDR3: CASSYQGLNSPLHF
J: TRBJ1-2; V: TRBV19; D: TRBD1; size: -; DNA: TGTGCCAGTAGCCAACTCGGACAGGGGGGTGGCTACACCTTC; CDR3: CASSQLGQGGGYTF
J: TRBJ2-5; V: TRBV11-2; D: TRBD2; size: once; DNA: TGTGCCAGCGTCAACTGGGGGGGGGAGACCCAGTACTTC; CDR3: CASVNWGGETQYF
J: TRBJ2-3; V: TRBV11-3; D: -; size: -; DNA: TGTGCCAGCAGCGCCGGACTACTTAGCACAGATACGCAGTATTTT; CDR3: CASSAGLLSTDTQYF
J: TRBJ2-3; V: TRBV24-1; D: -; size: -; DNA: TGTGCCACCAGTGATCAGGACCGGGGGACGCAGTATTTT; CDR3: CATSDQDRGTQYF
J: TRBJ2-2; V: TRBV5-1; D: -; size: few; DNA: TGCGCCAGCAGCTTGGTAGGGGCGGCCGGGGAGCTGTTTTTT; CDR3: CASSLVGAAGELFF
J: TRBJ1-3; V: TRBV15; D: -; size: -; DNA: TGTGCCACCAGCAGAGATCGTCTGAGCTCTGGAAACACCATATATTTT; CDR3: CATSRDRLSSGNTIYF
J: TRBJ2-7; V: TRBV19; D: -; size: -; DNA: TGTGCCAGTAGTATAGGTTTCTCTGGCGAGCAGTACTTC; CDR3: CASSIGFSGEQYF
J: TRBJ2-4; V: TRBV5-1; D: TRBD2; size: -; DNA: TGCGCCAGCAGCTCGGGGACTATTATCCAAAACATTCAGTACTTC; CDR3: CASSSGTIIQNIQYF
J: TRBJ2-2; V: TRBV13; D: -; size: -; DNA: TGTGCCAGCAGCTTTATACGGGGGGAGCTGTTTTTT; CDR3: CASSFIRGELFF
J: TRBJ2-7; V: TRBV6-5; D: -; size: -; DNA: TGTGCCAGCCACGACCGGGACGGCGTCTACGAGCAGTACTTC; CDR3: CASHDRDGVYEQYF
J: TRBJ1-2; V: TRBV7-9; D: -; size: -; DNA: TGTGCCAGCAGCTTAGACCTGACCGACAGTTGGTATGGCTACACCTTC; CDR3: CASSLDLTDSWYGYTF
J: TRBJ1-1; V: TRBV21-1; D: -; size: -; DNA: TGTGCCAGCAGCAAAGTGGGGGGATGGAACACTGAAGCTTTCTTT; CDR3: CASSKVGGWNTEAFF
J: TRBJ1-2; V: TRBV19; D: -; size: -; DNA: TGTGCCAGTAGTATGGACAGATTCTATGGCTACACCTTC; CDR3: CASSMDRFYGYTF
J: TRBJ2-5; V: TRBV29-1; D: TRBD1; size: -; DNA: TGCAGCGTCTGGCCCCAGGGGGAAGAGACCCAGTACTTC; CDR3: CSVWPQGEETQYF
J: TRBJ2-5; V: TRBV2; D: TRBD2; size: once; DNA: TGTGCCAGCAGTGAAAGGCAGGCTGGTTTGCGGGGGGAAGAGACCCAGTACTTC; CDR3: CASSERQAGLRGEETQYF
J: TRBJ1-6; V: TRBV4-1; D: TRBD1; size: -; DNA: TGCGCCAGCAGCCACGGGACAGCCAATTCACCCCTCCACTTT; CDR3: CASSHGTANSPLHF
J: TRBJ2-1; V: TRBV11-2; D: -; size: once; DNA: TGTGCCAGCAGCTTCACCCCCCGGGACTTCTCGTTCTTC; CDR3: CASSFTPRDFSFF
J: TRBJ2-2; V: TRBV2; D: -; size: -; DNA: TGTGCCAGTTCTCGAGACAGCGTGAACACCGGGGAGCTGTTTTTT; CDR3: CASSRDSVNTGELFF
J: TRBJ1-5; V: TRBV19; D: -; size: -; DNA: TGTTCAACCCGACCGAATGGGGAGTTGAATCAGCCCCAGCATTTT; CDR3: CSTRPNGELNQPQHF
J: TRBJ2-3; V: TRBV12-5; D: -; size: -; DNA: TGTGCTAGTGGTTTGGGACCCGTAGATACGCAGTATTTT; CDR3: CASGLGPVDTQYF
J: TRBJ1-1; V: TRBV10-3; D: -; size: -; DNA: TGTGCCATCAGTTTGGAGGGGTTGAACACTGAAGCTTTCTTT; CDR3: CAISLEGLNTEAFF
J: TRBJ1-1; V: TRBV7-6; D: TRBD1; size: once; DNA: TGTGCCAGCAGCACCGGGACAGGGGGCAACACTGAAGCTTTCTTT; CDR3: CASSTGTGGNTEAFF
J: TRBJ2-3; V: TRBV4-3; D: -; size: -; DNA: TGCGCCAGCAGCCAAGATTGGGACACCACAGATACGCAGTATTTT; CDR3: CASSQDWDTTDTQYF
J: TRBJ1-1; V: TRBV6-6; D: -; size: -; DNA: TGTGCCAGCAGTTATTCCGGGACACCCTCGGGAACTTTCTTT; CDR3: CASSYSGTPSGTFF
J: TRBJ2-2; V: TRBV6-2/TRBV6-3; D: -; size: once; DNA: TGTGCCAGCAGTTCTTATCCCGGGGAGCTGTTTTTT; CDR3: CASSSYPGELFF
J: TRBJ1-2; V: TRBV19; D: TRBD1; size: -; DNA: TGTGCCAGTAGTAGGGGGACAGGGGGCGGCTATGGCTACACCTTC; CDR3: CASSRGTGGGYGYTF
J: TRBJ1-5; V: TRBV2; D: TRBD1; size: -; DNA: TGTACCAGCAGGAAAGGGACAGGGAATGCCAAAGGGCAGCCCCAGCATTTT; CDR3: CTSRKGTGNAKGQPQHF
J: TRBJ1-5; V: TRBV10-3; D: -; size: -; DNA: TGTGCCATCAGTGAAGTATACAATCAGCCCCAGCATTTT; CDR3: CAISEVYNQPQHF
J: TRBJ1-1; V: TRBV10-2; D: -; size: -; DNA: TGCGCCAGCAGTGATCCGGGGCCCCGCACTGAAGCTTTCTTT; CDR3: CASSDPGPRTEAFF
J: TRBJ2-1; V: TRBV9; D: -; size: -; DNA: TGTGCCAGCAGCGTGGGCGGGGGCCCAACCCGCAATGAGCAGTTCTTC; CDR3: CASSVGGGPTRNEQFF
J: TRBJ2-5; V: TRBV4-2; D: TRBD1; size: -; DNA: TGTGCCAGCAGCCAAGATCAGGGGGTCTTTGAGACCCAGTACTTC; CDR3: CASSQDQGVFETQYF